This is a list of T cell receptor beta chains from one sample in a study of CD8 T cells in ankylosing spondylitis. TCRdb reanalysed the 5' RACE reads using MiXCR and keeps one entry per CDR3 protein. The profile shows about 240,000 distinct CDR3 sequences, 7.5% to 9% of them singletons. What was sequenced was blood, either unsorted or a sorted T cell fraction (not recorded which). The origin of the receptors is a male donor with ankylosing spondylitis or in good health (not recorded which). Each CDR3 is given with its conserved first and last residue. The D gene is left open where the match is weak. Expanded clones are given a class, and other clones once, few, many or no size at all.

>many|TRBJ1-2|TRBV25-1|-
TGTGCCAGCAGTGAATTCGTGGGGGCTAAGGGCTACACCTTC
CASSEFVGAKGYTF
>many|TRBJ2-7|TRBV9|-
TGTGCCAGAAATCCGGGCGTTTTCTCCTACGAGCAGTACTTC
CARNPGVFSYEQYF
>many|TRBJ2-5|TRBV7-9|TRBD1
TGTGCCAGCAGCTCAAACAGGGGCCCGCGGATGGAGACCCAGTACTTC
CASSSNRGPRMETQYF
>many|TRBJ1-2|TRBV20-1|TRBD1
TGCAGTGCTAGAGCCCTTCGACAGGGGGGCCGGGATGGCTACACCTTC
CSARALRQGGRDGYTF
>many|TRBJ1-1|TRBV27|TRBD1
TGTGCCAGCAGAAAACGACAGGGGGCAACTGAAGCTTTCTTT
CASRKRQGATEAFF
>many|TRBJ1-1|TRBV7-9|-
TGTGCCAGCAGCTCAGGGAAGACTGAAGCTTTCTTT
CASSSGKTEAFF
>many|TRBJ2-5|TRBV4-1|-
TGCGCCAGCAGCCAAGCCAGATCTAGCGGAGGGGGAGAGACCCAGTACTTC
CASSQARSSGGGETQYF
>many|TRBJ2-2|TRBV20-1|-
TGCAGTGCTAGAACCGGGACACACAACACCGGGGAGCTGTTTTTT
CSARTGTHNTGELFF
>many|TRBJ2-2|TRBV18|-
TGTGCCAGCTCACCAATACCGACGGGGATGAACACCGGGGAGCTGTTTTTT
CASSPIPTGMNTGELFF
>-|TRBJ1-4|TRBV11-3|TRBD1
TGTAATCGCCGGGACAGGTTTAATGAAAAACTGTTTTTT
CNRRDRFNEKLFF
>-|TRBJ1-1|TRBV7-6|-
TGTGCCAGCAGCTTAGCGAGTCGGGGGCCGGGGCAAGAAGCTTTCTTT
CASSLASRGPGQEAFF
>many|TRBJ2-7|TRBV2|-
TGTGCCAGCAGTTCAGGGTACTACGAGCAGTACTTC
CASSSGYYEQYF
>few|TRBJ2-7|TRBV20-1|-
TGCAGTGCTACGGGCCCTCGGGTAGCGGAAACCTACGAGCAGTACTTC
CSATGPRVAETYEQYF
>many|TRBJ2-2|TRBV6-5|-
TGTGCCAGCAGTTACCGGGGGACAGCGAACACCGGGGAGCTGTTTTTT
CASSYRGTANTGELFF
>many|TRBJ1-1|TRBV4-2|-
TGTGCCAGCAGCCGCCCCGACCGCACTGAAGCTTTCTTT
CASSRPDRTEAFF
>many|TRBJ1-6|TRBV24-1|-
TGTGCCACCAGTGATTTGGCCGCTACAGGGAAGTGGCATTCACCCCTCCACTTT
CATSDLAATGKWHSPLHF
>many|TRBJ2-4|TRBV5-5|-
TGTGCCAGCAGCTTGAGGACAACTCTAGCCAAAAACATTCAGTACTTC
CASSLRTTLAKNIQYF
>-|TRBJ2-7|TRBV5-1|-
TGCGCCAGCAGCGATACCCGCGAGCAGTACTTC
CASSDTREQYF
>many|TRBJ2-5|TRBV7-2|-
TGTGCCAGCAGCTTAGTCAATATGGGCGTTCAGACCCAGTACTTC
CASSLVNMGVQTQYF
>many|TRBJ2-1|TRBV11-2|TRBD2
TGTGCCAGCAGCTTAGAACTAGCGGGGGGGTTCTCCTACAATGAGCAGTTCTTC
CASSLELAGGFSYNEQFF
>many|TRBJ2-1|TRBV6-1|TRBD2
TGTGCCAGCAGTGACCTACTAGCGGGAGTTTATGAGCAGTTCTTC
CASSDLLAGVYEQFF
>-|TRBJ1-1|TRBV5-1|-
TGCGCCAGCAGCTTGGCCGGACAGCCGAAAACTGAAGCTTTCTTT
CASSLAGQPKTEAFF
>many|TRBJ2-7|TRBV7-2|-
TGTGCCAGCAGCTTAGTGAGTAGAAAGTACGAGCAGTACTTC
CASSLVSRKYEQYF
>many|TRBJ1-1|TRBV27|-
TGTGCCAGCAGTGACCCCTCCCTGGGTAGCACTGAAGCTTTCTTT
CASSDPSLGSTEAFF
>-|TRBJ2-6|TRBV4-3|-
TGCGCCAGCAGCCAAGAAGGGTCGCTCTGGGCCAACGTCCTGACTTTC
CASSQEGSLWANVLTF
>many|TRBJ1-5|TRBV10-2|-
TGCGCCAGCAGTGACAGGGTTTATAGCAATCAGCCCCAGCATTTT
CASSDRVYSNQPQHF
>many|TRBJ2-7|TRBV7-3|TRBD2
TGTGCCAGCAGTCCGACTAGCGGCCCCTACGAGCAGTACTTC
CASSPTSGPYEQYF
>many|TRBJ1-1|TRBV27|-
TGTGCCAGCAGTTCTCCTAGGGAGAGCACTGAAGCTTTCTTT
CASSSPRESTEAFF
>many|TRBJ1-2|TRBV20-1|-
TGCAGTGCTAGTCAGGGTACCTATGGCTACACCTTC
CSASQGTYGYTF
>many|TRBJ2-7|TRBV11-2|TRBD1
TGTGCCAGCAGTCTAAACGATTGGACAGGGGACAACACCTACGAGCAGTACTTC
CASSLNDWTGDNTYEQYF
>many|TRBJ2-7|TRBV5-1|TRBD1
TGCGCCAGCAGCTCAACAGGGGGGTGGAGCTCCTACGAGCAGTACTTC
CASSSTGGWSSYEQYF
>many|TRBJ2-7|TRBV3-1|TRBD1
TGTGCCAGCAGCCAGGACAGGGGGCCCACTGGCGAGCAGTACTTC
CASSQDRGPTGEQYF
>once|TRBJ2-1|TRBV6-2/TRBV6-3|-
TGTGCCAGCACAATAGGGCCGATGAATGAGCAGTTCTTC
CASTIGPMNEQFF
>few|TRBJ1-5|TRBV5-1|-
TGCGCCAGCAGCTTAGGGCCCTCCAGGAGCAATCAGCCCCAGCATTTT
CASSLGPSRSNQPQHF
>many|TRBJ2-5|TRBV27|-
TGTGCCAGCACTACCGCAGGGCGGGAGACCCAGTACTTC
CASTTAGRETQYF
>many|TRBJ1-1|TRBV5-1|TRBD1
TGCGCCAGCAGCCAGTGGACAGGACCCATGAACACTGAAGCTTTCTTT
CASSQWTGPMNTEAFF
>many|TRBJ2-1|TRBV20-1|-
TGCAGTGCTGTGAATTCGGTGTACAATGAGCAGTTCTTC
CSAVNSVYNEQFF
>-|TRBJ2-2|TRBV20-1|-
TGCAGTGCTGCCCTTAGGGCGAACACCGGGGAGCTGTTTTTT
CSAALRANTGELFF
>few|TRBJ1-1|TRBV9|-
TGTGCCAGTAGCAGTTCCAGGGGTTTTGGTAGTCACACTGAAGCTTTCTTT
CASSSSRGFGSHTEAFF
>many|TRBJ2-5|TRBV10-3|-
TGTGCCATCAGGGGGCAGACCCAAGAGACCCAGTACTTC
CAIRGQTQETQYF
>many|TRBJ2-1|TRBV7-9|-
TGTGCCAGCATAGGAGAGTGGGGGTACAATGAGCAGTTCTTC
CASIGEWGYNEQFF
>-|TRBJ2-5|TRBV18|-
TGTGCCAGCTCAGGACTTCAAGAGACCCAGTACTTC
CASSGLQETQYF
>few|TRBJ1-2|TRBV20-1|-
TGCAGTGCTAGAGATCCCAGGTTGGGAGGCTACACCTTC
CSARDPRLGGYTF
>many|TRBJ2-3|TRBV6-1|-
TGTGCCAGCAGGGACAGTAGCACAGATACGCAGTATTTT
CASRDSSTDTQYF
>-|TRBJ2-7|TRBV7-9|TRBD2
TGTGCCAGCAGCTTAGGACCTAGGGCTAGCGGAGAGTACGAGCAGTACTTC
CASSLGPRASGEYEQYF
>-|TRBJ2-7|TRBV7-2|-
TGTGCCAGCAGCCCTTTGAGGGGGGAAAAGATGTACGAGCAGTACTTC
CASSPLRGEKMYEQYF
>-|TRBJ2-5|TRBV20-1|-
TGCAGTGCTAGATTAGGGACGGCACAAGAGACCCAGTACTTC
CSARLGTAQETQYF
>-|TRBJ2-1|TRBV5-1|-
TGCGCCAGCAGCTTGGCCGAGGGAAGGGGATACAATGAGCAGTTCTTC
CASSLAEGRGYNEQFF
>many|TRBJ1-5|TRBV27|-
TGTGCCAGCAGTTCGAGGGGTGGCAATCAGCCCCAGCATTTT
CASSSRGGNQPQHF
>many|TRBJ2-3|TRBV7-8|TRBD1
TGTGCCAGCAGCTCGTCGGACAGGGGGGATCTCACAGATACGCAGTATTTT
CASSSSDRGDLTDTQYF
>few|TRBJ2-1|TRBV7-3|-
TGTGCCAGCAGCTCCTATACTGGGGGGGCCAATGAGCAGTTCTTC
CASSSYTGGANEQFF
>few|TRBJ2-6|TRBV27|-
TGTGCCAGCAGTCCGAGGGGCGGGACTGGGGCCAACGTCCTGACTTTC
CASSPRGGTGANVLTF
>many|TRBJ1-1|TRBV5-1|-
TGCGCCAGCAGCTTGTTGCCGGGGGACACTGAAGCTTTCTTT
CASSLLPGDTEAFF
>many|TRBJ1-3|TRBV20-1|TRBD1
TGCAGTGCTAGGACAGGGCGGCCCTCTGGAAACACCATATATTTT
CSARTGRPSGNTIYF
>many|TRBJ2-5|TRBV5-1|-
TGCGCCAGCAGGGGGGTTTCGCAAGAGACCCAGTACTTC
CASRGVSQETQYF
>many|TRBJ1-4|TRBV29-1|-
TGCAGCGTTGAAGCCCCAGGGGATGAAAAACTGTTTTTT
CSVEAPGDEKLFF
>many|TRBJ2-4|TRBV5-1|-
TGCGCCAGCAGCCAGGACAGAGGATCGAACATTCAGTACTTC
CASSQDRGSNIQYF
>-|TRBJ2-7|TRBV5-1|TRBD1
TGCGCCAGCAGCCAGACAGGGGCTAGCTCCTACGAGCAGTACTTC
CASSQTGASSYEQYF